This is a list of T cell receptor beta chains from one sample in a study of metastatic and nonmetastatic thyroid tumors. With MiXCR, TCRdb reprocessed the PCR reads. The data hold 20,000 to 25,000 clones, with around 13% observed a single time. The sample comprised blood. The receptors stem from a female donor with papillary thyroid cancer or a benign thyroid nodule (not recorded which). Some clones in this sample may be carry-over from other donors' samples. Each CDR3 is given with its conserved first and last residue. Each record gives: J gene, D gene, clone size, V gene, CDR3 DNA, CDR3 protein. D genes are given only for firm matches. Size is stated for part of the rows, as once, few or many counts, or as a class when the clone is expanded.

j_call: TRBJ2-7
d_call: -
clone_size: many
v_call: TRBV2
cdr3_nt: TGTGCCAGCAGTGATAAACAAAAGCAGTACTTC
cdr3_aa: CASSDKQKQYF

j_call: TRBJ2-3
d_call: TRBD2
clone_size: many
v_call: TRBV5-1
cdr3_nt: TGCGCCAGCAGCTTTAGCGGGAGGCGGGAGACAGATACGCAGTATTTT
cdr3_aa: CASSFSGRRETDTQYF

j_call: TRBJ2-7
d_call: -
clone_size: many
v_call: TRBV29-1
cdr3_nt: TGCAGCGCCGCTGGGGCCGAGAGGTCCTACGAGCAGTACTTC
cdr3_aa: CSAAGAERSYEQYF

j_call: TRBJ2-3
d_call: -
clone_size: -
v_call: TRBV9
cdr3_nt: TGTGCCAGCAGCGTACACTCCAGCACAGATACGCAGTATTTT
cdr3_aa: CASSVHSSTDTQYF

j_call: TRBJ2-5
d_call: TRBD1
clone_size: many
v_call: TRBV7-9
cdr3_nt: TGTGCCAGCAGCCAAGCAGGGGGCCAAGAGACCCAGTACTTC
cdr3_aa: CASSQAGGQETQYF

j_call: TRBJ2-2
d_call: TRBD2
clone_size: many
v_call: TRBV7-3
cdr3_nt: TGTGCCAGCAGCTTACTAGCGGGAACCACCGGGGAGCTGTTTTTT
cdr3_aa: CASSLLAGTTGELFF

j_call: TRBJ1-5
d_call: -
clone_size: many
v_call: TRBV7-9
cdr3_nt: TGTGCCAGCAGCGCGGTTGGGGGATTTGAGCCCCAGCATTTT
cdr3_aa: CASSAVGGFEPQHF

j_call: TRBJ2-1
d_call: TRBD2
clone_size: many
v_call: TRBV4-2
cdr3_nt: TGTGCCAGCAGCCCCCACGATGGTTTTGGGACTAGTGAGCAGTTCTTC
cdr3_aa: CASSPHDGFGTSEQFF

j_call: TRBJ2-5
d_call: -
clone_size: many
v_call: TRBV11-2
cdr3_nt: TGTGCCAGCAGCTTAGGATACGGGTACCAAGAGACCCAGTACTTC
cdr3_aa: CASSLGYGYQETQYF

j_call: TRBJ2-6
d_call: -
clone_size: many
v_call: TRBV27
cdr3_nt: TGTGCCAGCAGTTTATCGAGGTTCAGGGGCGAGTTATCTGGGGCCAACGTCCTGACTTTC
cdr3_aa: CASSLSRFRGELSGANVLTF

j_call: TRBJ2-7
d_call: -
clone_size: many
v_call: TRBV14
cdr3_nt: TGTGCCAGCAGCCAGGGGTACGAGCAGTACTTC
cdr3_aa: CASSQGYEQYF

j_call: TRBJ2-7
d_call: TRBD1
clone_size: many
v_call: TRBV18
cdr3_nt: TGTGCCAGCTCAAGGGACAGGGGATCGTACGAGCAGTACTTC
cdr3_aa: CASSRDRGSYEQYF

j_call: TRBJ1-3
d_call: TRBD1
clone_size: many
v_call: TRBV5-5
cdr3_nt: TGTGCCAGCAGCTATGGGACAGGGGCTGGAAACACCATATATTTT
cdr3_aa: CASSYGTGAGNTIYF

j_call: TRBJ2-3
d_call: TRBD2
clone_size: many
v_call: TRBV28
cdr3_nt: TGTGCCAGCAGCCCTACTAGCGGGAGGGAAGGCACAGATACGCAGTATTTT
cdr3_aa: CASSPTSGREGTDTQYF

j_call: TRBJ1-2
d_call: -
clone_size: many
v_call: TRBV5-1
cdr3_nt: TGCGCCAGCAGCTTGTCCCCACCCAACTATGGCTACACCTTC
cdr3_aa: CASSLSPPNYGYTF

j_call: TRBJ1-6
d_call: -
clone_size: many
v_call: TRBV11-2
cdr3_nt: TGTGCCAGCAGAAGGGTAGGGGCCACCGCGGGGTCACCCCTCCACTTT
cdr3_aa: CASRRVGATAGSPLHF

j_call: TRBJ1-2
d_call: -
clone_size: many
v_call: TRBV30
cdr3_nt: TGTGCCTGGAGTGTACTAGGCTATGGCTACACCTTC
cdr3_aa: CAWSVLGYGYTF

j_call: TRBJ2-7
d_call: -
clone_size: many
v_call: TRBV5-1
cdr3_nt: TGCGCCAGCAGCCCCAACCGCGTGGGAGTGGAGCAGTACTTC
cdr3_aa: CASSPNRVGVEQYF

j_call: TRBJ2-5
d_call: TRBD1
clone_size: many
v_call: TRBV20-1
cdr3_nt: TGCAGTGCTAGATGGACAGGGGTGTCCCAAGAGACCCAGTACTTC
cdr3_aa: CSARWTGVSQETQYF

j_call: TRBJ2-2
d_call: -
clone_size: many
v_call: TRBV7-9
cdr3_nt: TGTGCCAGCAGCCGTGTTGACACCGGGGAGCTGTTTTTT
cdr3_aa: CASSRVDTGELFF

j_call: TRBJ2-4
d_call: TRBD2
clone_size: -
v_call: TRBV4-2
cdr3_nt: TGTACCAGCAGCCCATTGGGGGGTCTAGCGGGAGGGCCAATGAACATTCAGTACTTC
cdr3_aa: CTSSPLGGLAGGPMNIQYF

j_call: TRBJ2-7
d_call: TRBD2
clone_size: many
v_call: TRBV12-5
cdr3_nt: TGTGCTAGTGGTCCCGGGACTAGCGGGAGGGGTACCTACGAGCAGTACTTC
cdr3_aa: CASGPGTSGRGTYEQYF

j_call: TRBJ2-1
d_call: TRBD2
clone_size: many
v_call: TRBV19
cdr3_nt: TGTGCCAGTAGTATTCGGGGACTAGCGGAATTAGGGGGGACCTACAATGAGCAGTTCTTC
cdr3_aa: CASSIRGLAELGGTYNEQFF

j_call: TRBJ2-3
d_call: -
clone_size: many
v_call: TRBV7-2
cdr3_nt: TGTGCCAGCAGCTTAACAGGGATGGGGGATACGCAGTATTTT
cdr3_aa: CASSLTGMGDTQYF

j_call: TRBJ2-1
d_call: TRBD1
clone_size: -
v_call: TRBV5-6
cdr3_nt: TGTGCCAGCAGCTTGGGGACAGGCTACAATGAGCAGTTCTTC
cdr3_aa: CASSLGTGYNEQFF

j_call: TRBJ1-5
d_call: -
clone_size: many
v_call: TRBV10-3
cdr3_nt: TGTGCCATCAACGGTGGGAACAATCAGCCCCAGCATTTT
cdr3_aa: CAINGGNNQPQHF

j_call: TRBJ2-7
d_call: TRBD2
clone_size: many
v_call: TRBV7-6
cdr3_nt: TGTGCCAGCAGCTCCCTAGCGGGGGTAAAGGAGCAGTACTTC
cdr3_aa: CASSSLAGVKEQYF

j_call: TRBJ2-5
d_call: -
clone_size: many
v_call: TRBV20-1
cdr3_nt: TGCAGTTCCTGGGAGACGGGGAGAGAGACCCAGTACTTC
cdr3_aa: CSSWETGRETQYF

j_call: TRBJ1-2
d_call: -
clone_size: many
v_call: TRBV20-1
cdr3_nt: TGCAGTGCTTCGGGGTATTCGGTTTCTAACTATGGCTACACCTTC
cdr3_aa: CSASGYSVSNYGYTF

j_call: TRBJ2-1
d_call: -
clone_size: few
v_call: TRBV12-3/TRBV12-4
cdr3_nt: TGTGCCAGCAGGGCCTCTAGCGCCGTCAATGAGCAGTTCTTC
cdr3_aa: CASRASSAVNEQFF

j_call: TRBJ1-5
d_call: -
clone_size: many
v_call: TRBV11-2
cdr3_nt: TGTGCCAGCAGCTCAGAGGTCTCCCCTCTGCATTTT
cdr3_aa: CASSSEVSPLHF

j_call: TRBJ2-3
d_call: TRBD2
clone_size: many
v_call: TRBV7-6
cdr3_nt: TGTGCCAGCACGGGACTAGCGGGAGACCGTCCCACAGATACGCAGTATTTT
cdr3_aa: CASTGLAGDRPTDTQYF

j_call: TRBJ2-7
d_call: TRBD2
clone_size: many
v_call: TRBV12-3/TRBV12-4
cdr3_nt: TGTGCCAGCAGCACCCATTGGGGCGGGAGGGCCTACGAGCAGTACTTC
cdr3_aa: CASSTHWGGRAYEQYF

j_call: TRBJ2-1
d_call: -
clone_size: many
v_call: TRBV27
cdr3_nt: TGTGCCAGCAGTTTAAGTCAGGGGTTGGACTACAATGAGCAGTTCTTC
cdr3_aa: CASSLSQGLDYNEQFF

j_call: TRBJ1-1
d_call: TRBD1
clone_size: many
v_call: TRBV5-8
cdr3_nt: TGTGCCAGCAGCTTGACTCTCCAGGGGGTTGAAGCTTTCTTT
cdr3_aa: CASSLTLQGVEAFF

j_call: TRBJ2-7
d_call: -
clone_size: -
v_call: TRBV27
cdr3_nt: TGTGCCAGCAGTACATACTGGACGGGCACCTACGAGCAGTACTTC
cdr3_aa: CASSTYWTGTYEQYF

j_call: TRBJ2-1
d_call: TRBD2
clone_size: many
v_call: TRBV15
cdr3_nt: TGTGCCACCAGCAGAGAGTTAGCGGGAGCAGGACAGTTCTTC
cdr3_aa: CATSRELAGAGQFF

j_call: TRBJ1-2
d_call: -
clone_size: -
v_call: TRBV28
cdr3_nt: TGTGCCAGCAGCCTTGGACAGCGGTATGGCTACACCTTC
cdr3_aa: CASSLGQRYGYTF

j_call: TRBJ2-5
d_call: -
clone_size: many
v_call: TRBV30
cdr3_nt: TGTGCCTTCCGGATCGGGACCCAGTACTTC
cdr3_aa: CAFRIGTQYF

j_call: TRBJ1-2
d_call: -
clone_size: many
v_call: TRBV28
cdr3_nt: TGTGCCAGCAGTCAGACGACGGTTGGCTACACCTTC
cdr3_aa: CASSQTTVGYTF

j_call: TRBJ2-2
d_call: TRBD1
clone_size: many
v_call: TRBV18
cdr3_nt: TGTGCCAGCTCATCTAACAGGGGAGTCGGGGAGCTGTTTTTT
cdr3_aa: CASSSNRGVGELFF

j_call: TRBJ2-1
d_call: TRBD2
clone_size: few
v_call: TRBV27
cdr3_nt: TGTGCCGGCACTTTACCAGAGCGAGCGGGGGGGGGCAGGCGGCAGTTCTTC
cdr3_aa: CAGTLPERAGGGRRQFF

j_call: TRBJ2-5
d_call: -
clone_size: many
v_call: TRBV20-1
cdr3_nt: TGCAGTGCTAGTAGCGGAGAAGAGACCCAGTACTTC
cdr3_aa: CSASSGEETQYF

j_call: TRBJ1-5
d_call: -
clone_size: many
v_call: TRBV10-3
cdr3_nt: TGTGCCATCAGTGAGGGAGTTAATCAGCCCCAGCATTTT
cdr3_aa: CAISEGVNQPQHF

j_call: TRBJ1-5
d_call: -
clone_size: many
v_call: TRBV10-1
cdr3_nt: TGCGCCAGCAGTTTGGGACCTCAGCCCCAGCATTTT
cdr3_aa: CASSLGPQPQHF

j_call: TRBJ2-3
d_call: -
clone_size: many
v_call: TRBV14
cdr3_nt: TGTGCCAGCAGCCAAGAGTACGGCGGGTATACGCAGTATTTT
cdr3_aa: CASSQEYGGYTQYF

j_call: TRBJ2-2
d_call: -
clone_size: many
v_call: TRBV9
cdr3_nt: TGTGCCAGCAGCGTTGACTCGGAGGAGGGCGGGGAGCTGTTTTTT
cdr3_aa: CASSVDSEEGGELFF

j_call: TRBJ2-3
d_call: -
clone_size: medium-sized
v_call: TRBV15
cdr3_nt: TGTGCCACCAGCAGAGGGCAGGGCACAGATACGCAGTATTTT
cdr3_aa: CATSRGQGTDTQYF

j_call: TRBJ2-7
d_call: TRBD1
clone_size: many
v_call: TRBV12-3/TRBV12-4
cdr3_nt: TGTGCCAGCAGTGCAGGGACAGGGATTTTGTCGTCCGAGCAGTACTTC
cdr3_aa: CASSAGTGILSSEQYF

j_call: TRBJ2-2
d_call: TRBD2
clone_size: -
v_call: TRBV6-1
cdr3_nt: TGTGCCAGCAGTGACGGGGGACTAGGGACGGGCACCGGGGAGCTGTTTTTT
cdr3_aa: CASSDGGLGTGTGELFF

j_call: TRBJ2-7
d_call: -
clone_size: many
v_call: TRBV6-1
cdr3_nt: TGTGCCAGAGGAAAGGTCGCGAGATCCTACGAGCAGTACTTC
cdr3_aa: CARGKVARSYEQYF